This passage covers 11 T cell receptor beta chains from one sample sequenced in a study of control samples from healthy donors and cancer patients. Assay used: immunoSEQ multiplex PCR; TCRdb lists only in-frame clones, some missing. The table records some 90,000 clones, roughly 89% of them present only once. Sequencing input: blood. The receptors originated from a woman aged 55-75 years in good health.

About this clone itself: Distinct nucleotide sequences in the sample also encode this CDR3. V usage is TRBV2 and J usage is TRBJ2-7; 10 bases align to TRBD2. The V gene's germline CDR1 is SNHLY and CDR2 FYNNEI. V lost 4 bases and J lost 4; bases outside the gene matches: 7. The CDR3 has 15 amino acids. DNA of the CDR3: TGTGCCAGCAGTGGTGGGAGCGGGGGGGCGTACGAGCAGTACTTC. This codes for CASSGGSGGAYEQYF.

The genes are TRBV5-1 and TRBJ1-2, with TRBD1 matching over 8 bases. The V gene's germline CDR1 is SGHRS and CDR2 YFSETQ. With 0 bases clipped from V and 0 bases from J, the junction kept 1 base outside the gene matches. CDR3 size: 15 residues. CDR3 nucleotide sequence: TGCGCCAGCAGCTTGGGGGACAGGCCTAACTATGGCTACACCTTC. Amino acid sequence: CASSLGDRPNYGYTF.

The chain couples TRBV29-1 to TRBJ1-1, with D uncertain. The CDR3 is made up of 15 amino acids. CDR1 is SQVTM, CDR2 ANQGSEA, per germline. Trimming removed 5 bases from V and 0 bases from J, with 16 bases in between. In DNA form, the CDR3 reads TGCAGCGTTCAGTTTGTGACAACGATGAACACTGAAGCTTTCTTT. Encoded protein: CSVQFVTTMNTEAFF.

This sequence joins TRBV11-2 and TRBJ2-1, with D tentatively TRBD1 (5 bases). The CDR3 runs 18 residues. Trimming stripped 1 base from V and 0 bases from J, with 16 bases between. Germline assignment: CDR1 SGHAT and CDR2 FQNNGV. The CDR3 coding sequence is TGTGCCAGCAGCTTAGGAGTAAAGACAGTTAGCTCCTACAATGAGCAGTTCTTC. Protein product: CASSLGVKTVSSYNEQFF. Combining the CDR3 with reference TRBV11-2 and TRBJ2-1 gives the whole variable domain EAGVAQSPRYKIIEKRQSVAFWCNPISGHATLYWYQQILGQGPKLLIQFQNNGVVDDSQLPKDRFSAERLKGVDSTLKIQPAKLEDSAVYLCASSLGVKTVSSYNEQFFGPGTRLTVL.

CDR3: CASGPAGGDEQFF. The DNA for the CDR3 is TGTGCTAGTGGTCCAGCGGGGGGGGATGAGCAGTTCTTC. The chain combines TRBV12-5 with TRBJ2-1, with 10 bases matching TRBD2. The CDR3 consists of 13 residues. The V and J ends lost 5 bases and 8 bases, in that order; junction bases with no gene match: 3. CDR1 is LGHNT, CDR2 FRNRAP, per germline.

The chain has TRBV3-1 (or the pseudogene TRBV3-2) and TRBJ1-2, with D possibly matching TRBD1 (5 bases). Germline V gene sequence: CDR1 LGHDT, CDR2 YNNKEL (reference sequence). V was clipped by 1 base and J by 4 bases, with 13 bases between them. CDR3 size: 15 residues. The CDR3 loop is CASSQGLGQGYGYTF. In DNA, the CDR3 is TGTGCCAGCAGCCAAGGACTAGGGCAGGGCTATGGCTACACCTTC.

The CDR3 is CASSTTGRNYGYTF. The CDR3 region has the DNA TGTGCCAGCAGTACGACCGGGAGGAACTATGGCTACACCTTC. V is TRBV27 and J is TRBJ1-2; D gene uncertain. V was clipped by 5 bases and J by 2 bases, with 12 bases between them. The CDR3 has 14 residues. Looked up from germline, CDR1 is MNHEY and CDR2 is SMNVEV (reference sequence).

The chain has TRBV11-2 and TRBJ2-1; possibly TRBD1 or TRBD2 for D (6 bases each). Trimming left V 2 bases short and J 0 bases short, with 14 bases between. This CDR3 spans 17 amino acids. Germline CDR1 reads SGHAT; CDR2 reads FQNNGV. Here the CDR3 reads CASSLRGGGGSYNEQFF. CDR3 nucleotide sequence: TGTGCCAGCAGCTTACGGGGTGGAGGGGGCTCCTACAATGAGCAGTTCTTC.

The chain couples TRBV7-8 to TRBJ2-1; 9 nucleotides agree with TRBD1. The V gene's germline CDR1 is SGHVS and CDR2 FQNEAQ. CDR3 size: 15 residues. Trimming took 5 bases from V and 7 from J; bases not matched to a gene: 9. The CDR3 bases are TGTGCCAGCAGCAGCGAGGGGACAGGGCGGAATGAGCAGTTCTTC. This gives the protein CASSSEGTGRNEQFF.

This sequence joins TRBV24-1 and TRBJ2-1, with 11 bases aligning to TRBD2. CDR3 length equals 17 residues. Germline V gene data show CDR1 as KGHDR and CDR2 as SFDVKD. V was clipped by 9 bases and J by 7 bases; unmatched bases: 16. CDR3 sequence reads: CATQTSGAEKGENEQFF. The CDR3 region has the DNA TGTGCCACCCAGACTAGCGGGGCGGAAAAGGGGGAAAATGAGCAGTTCTTC.

This clone came up once. The J gene is TRBJ2-7, the V gene TRBV5-4; D perhaps matches TRBD2 (7 bases). Trimming pared 2 bases from V and 6 bases from J, leaving 18 bases between. Germline loops: CDR1 SGHNT, CDR2 YYREEE (reference sequence). There are 15 residues in the CDR3. Here the CDR3 DNA reads TGTGCCAGCAGCTTTGGACAGCCGGGGGGCCGCGAGCAGTACTTC. Translation: CASSFGQPGGREQYF.